This TCR beta chain was documented in a study of memory CD4+ T cells and cytomegalovirus serostatus. About the research overall: Healthy Belgian adult donors included about nine CMV-positive and 24 CMV-negative people.

Under the authors' procedure: After removing out-of-frame reads, 2 million to 2.5 million distinct TCRbeta sequences remained. Only in-frame clones appear in the TCRdb table, and some are missing; sequencing was by immunoSEQ multiplex PCR. The V and J calls and clone size come from that table; D and trimming were worked out from the DNA. Of about 75,000 clones listed, about 73% were seen once; the top ten hold 2.6%. This clone was recorded only once. Germline V gene lookup returns CDR1 SQVTM and CDR2 ANQGSEA. CDR3 length equals 11 residues. V dropped 6 bases and J dropped 9 bases, with 13 bases sitting between them. The sort gate was single viable CD3+CD4+CD8-CD45RO+ cells for memory CD4+ T cells.

The receptor was isolated from an adult in good health and CMV-seropositive. Sequencing was performed on memory CD4+ T cells from blood. This chain uses TRBV29-1 with TRBJ2-3; D assignment may be TRBD1 or TRBD2 (5 bases each). The CDR3 DNA reads TGCAGCGTACGGGACGAGCCAACGCAGTATTTT. Residues: CSVRDEPTQYF.